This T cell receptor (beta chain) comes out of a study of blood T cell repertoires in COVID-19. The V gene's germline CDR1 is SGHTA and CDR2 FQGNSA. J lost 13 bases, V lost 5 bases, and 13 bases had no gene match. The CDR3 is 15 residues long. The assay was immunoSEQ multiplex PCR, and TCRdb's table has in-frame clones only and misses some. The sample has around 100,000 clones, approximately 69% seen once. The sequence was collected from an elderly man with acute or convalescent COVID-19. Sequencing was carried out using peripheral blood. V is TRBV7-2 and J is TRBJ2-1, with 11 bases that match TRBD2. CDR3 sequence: CASSPPFQLAGEQFF. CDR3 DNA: TGTGCCAGCAGCCCACCATTTCAACTAGCGGGAGAACAGTTCTTC.